This TCR beta chain was recorded in a study of blood T cell repertoires in COVID-19. Background on the study: Nucleic acid was either cDNA or gDNA, and it came from T cells, B-cell-depleted T cells, or PBMCs.

Authors' processing steps: From reference gene primer amplification, estimates of nucleated cell counts were derived. Using immunoSEQ multiplex PCR, the repertoire was profiled, and TCRdb retains in-frame clones only, with some absent. V and J calls and clone size come straight from that table; D and trimming were deduced from the DNA. The sample gives approximately 90,000 clones, around 86% of which show up once; about 4% is in the top ten. V trimming: 2 bases; J trimming: 3 bases; junction bases outside the gene matches: 4. This CDR3 is 14 amino acids long. Per germline, CDR1 MNHEY and CDR2 SVGEGT.

Sequenced: peripheral blood. The chain carries TRBV6-2 or TRBV6-3 and TRBJ2-7, with 7 bases identical to TRBD1. The receptor was derived from a man aged 55 to 70 with acute or convalescent COVID-19. The CDR3 region has the DNA TGTGCCAGCAGTTACACGGGACAGAGCTACGAGCAGTACTTC. Amino acid sequence: CASSYTGQSYEQYF.